The clone carrying this TCR beta chain was recorded a few times. These data come from a study of blood T cells in healthy people across ages. CDR1 and CDR2 from the germline V gene are MDHEN and SYDVKM. The CDR3 has 11 amino acids. Trimming took off 4 bases at V and 6 bases at J, with 7 bases between the two ends. The second PCR ran 7 to 11 cycles with a sample-barcoded 5' primer and J-beta primers. All cDNA molecules were each tagged by a template-switch adaptor with 12 random nucleotides. Using its own MiXCR run on the 5' RACE reads, TCRdb lists one record per CDR3 protein. The sample includes 1,500,000 or so distinct CDR3 sequences, less than 45% of them seen just once.

This chain uses TRBV28 with TRBJ2-7; D gene ambiguous. The sample taken for sequencing was blood. The TCR comes from a woman younger than 30 in good health. Written as DNA, the CDR3 is TGTGCCAGCAGTTCCCGATTCGAGCAGTACTTC. Translating gives CASSSRFEQYF.